Listed below are T cell receptor beta chains from one sample, sequenced in a study of T-cell reconstitution after alpha-beta-depleted transplantation in children. One entry per CDR3 protein, called by TCRdb with MiXCR from the PCR reads. This sample yields a few hundred thousand distinct CDR3 sequences, of which roughly 22% are seen a single time; around 3.9% belongs to the top ten. This specimen consisted of PBMCs from the stem cell graft donor, obtained from the stem cell graft. These receptors were taken from a human donor who donated a stem cell graft to a child with acute myeloid leukemia. The CDR3 runs from the conserved cysteine through the conserved F or W. A D gene is named only where the DNA matches it firmly. Clone size is shown for a subset of rows, as once, few, many or a class of expanded clone.

v_gene	j_gene	d_gene	abundance	CDR3nt	CDR3aa
TRBV13	TRBJ2-3	-	-	TGTGCCAGCAGCTTAGAGCCGGGTCTCACAGATACGCAGTATTTT	CASSLEPGLTDTQYF
TRBV4-2	TRBJ2-7	-	-	TGTGCCAGCAGCCAAGAGAGGCACTCCTACGAGCAGTACTTC	CASSQERHSYEQYF
TRBV2	TRBJ1-2	-	-	TGTGCCAGCAGTGAGATGGGACCCTATGGCTACACCTTC	CASSEMGPYGYTF
TRBV28	TRBJ2-1	TRBD2	-	TGTGCCAGCAGTATTTGGACTAGCGGCGCTGTCGCTGAGCAGTTCTTC	CASSIWTSGAVAEQFF
TRBV25-1	TRBJ2-3	TRBD2	few	TGTGCCAGCAGTGGTCTAGCGGGATCAGATACGCAGTATTTT	CASSGLAGSDTQYF
TRBV4-3	TRBJ2-1	-	many	TGCGCCAGCAGCCAAGTCACTGACTCCTACAATGAGCAGTTCTTC	CASSQVTDSYNEQFF
TRBV10-3	TRBJ1-4	-	many	TGTGCCATCAGTGATAGTGAAAAACTGTTTTTT	CAISDSEKLFF
TRBV12-3/TRBV12-4	TRBJ1-2	-	-	TGTGCCACCTCAAACGCAGGCGCCTATTATGGCTACACCTTC	CATSNAGAYYGYTF
TRBV12-3/TRBV12-4	TRBJ2-7	TRBD1	-	TGTGCCAGCACCGGGGGACAGGGAGTAGACTACGAGCAGTACTTC	CASTGGQGVDYEQYF
TRBV27	TRBJ2-1	TRBD2	-	TGTGCCAGCAGCTTGGGACTAGCGGGAGGGCGGTTTGAGCAGTTCTTC	CASSLGLAGGRFEQFF
TRBV3-1	TRBJ2-1	TRBD2	few	TGTGCCAGCAGCCAAAGGACTAGCGGGAGCTATGAGCAGTTCTTC	CASSQRTSGSYEQFF
TRBV28	TRBJ2-5	-	few	TGTGCCAGCAGTTTAGAGGGGGCGGGGGCTTGGCAAGAGACCCAGTACTTC	CASSLEGAGAWQETQYF
TRBV28	TRBJ2-5	TRBD1	few	TGTGCCAGCAGGAAGACAGGGGGCGGAGAGACCCAGTACTTC	CASRKTGGGETQYF
TRBV7-3	TRBJ2-3	TRBD1	-	TGTGCCAGCAGCCAGGGGATAGGGGGCAAACTCACAGATACGCAGTATTTT	CASSQGIGGKLTDTQYF
TRBV7-9	TRBJ2-7	TRBD2	-	TGTGCCAGCAGCTTAGGTGACGGGAGGGCCTCGAGAGAGCAGTACTTC	CASSLGDGRASREQYF
TRBV20-1	TRBJ2-1	-	few	TGCAGTGCCTCTGAGCAGTTCTTC	CSASEQFF
TRBV9	TRBJ2-2	-	-	TGTGCCAGCAGCGTAGGGCAGGGCTTTAGCACCGGGGAGCTGTTTTTT	CASSVGQGFSTGELFF
TRBV20-1	TRBJ2-1	-	many	TGCAGTGCTGAGGTCATCAATGAGCAGTTCTTC	CSAEVINEQFF
TRBV28	TRBJ2-2	-	-	TGTGCCAGCAATGGGTACTCGAACACCGGGGAGCTGTTTTTT	CASNGYSNTGELFF
TRBV5-1	TRBJ1-2	-	few	TGCGCCAGCAGCTTGGAGCGGGACCTCTATGGCTACACCTTC	CASSLERDLYGYTF
TRBV24-1	TRBJ1-2	-	-	TGTGCCACCAGTGACGCTGTCGGGCAGTATGGCTACACCTTC	CATSDAVGQYGYTF
TRBV20-1	TRBJ2-2	-	few	TGCAGTGCTAGTATCCCCGGGGGCGGGGAGCTGTTTTTT	CSASIPGGGELFF
TRBV10-3	TRBJ2-1	TRBD1	few	TGTGCCATCAGTGAGGTTGGACAGGGGGCGGGTGAGCAGTTCTTC	CAISEVGQGAGEQFF
TRBV20-1	TRBJ2-7	TRBD1	-	TGCAGTGCGACGGACAGGGGAATCTCCTACGAGCAGTACTTC	CSATDRGISYEQYF